The 3 T cell receptor beta chains given below trace back to one sample, sequenced in a study of blood T cell repertoires in COVID-19. Clones were sequenced by immunoSEQ multiplex PCR, and TCRdb holds only the in-frame ones, with some missing. Here the sample spans some 240,000 clones, 70% to 90% being singletons. Specimen: PBMCs or T cells enriched from blood (not recorded which). These receptor sequences come from a woman aged 45-65 years who had been exposed to COVID-19.

As regards this clone: One end of the junction is discordant with germline, which a read error may explain. The genes are TRBV6-1 and TRBJ1-4; D is perhaps TRBD1 (6 bases). This CDR3 is built from 14 residues. Germline assignment: CDR1 MNHNS and CDR2 SASEGT. The CDR3: CASREGGANEKLFF. The CDR3 DNA reads as TGTGCCAGCCGTGAGGGGGGTGCTAATGAAAAACTGTTTTTT.

The CDR3 is CASSPRAGGNADTQYF. The CDR3 nucleotides read TGTGCCAGCAGCCCTAGAGCGGGGGGGAATGCAGATACGCAGTATTTT. The genes are TRBV9 and TRBJ2-3; TRBD2 matches 10 bases. The CDR3 has 16 residues. The V and J ends lost 4 bases and 4 bases, in that order; junction bases with no gene match: 9. Germline-derived CDR1 and CDR2 are SGDLS and YYNGEE.

The CDR3 bases are TGTGCCTCCCGCGACAGGAATAACTATGGCTACACCTTC. This translates into CASRDRNNYGYTF. The V and J genes are TRBV24-1 and TRBJ1-2; a possible D gene is TRBD1 (6 bases). The CDR3 is 13 residues long. Trimming took off 12 bases at V and 1 base at J, with 14 bases between the two ends. CDR1 and CDR2 from the germline V gene are KGHDR and SFDVKD.